This TCR beta chain originates from a study of blood T cell repertoires in COVID-19. Whole-study context: Donors in the United States, Italy and Spain gave samples during acute or convalescent COVID-19.

V dropped 0 bases and J dropped 9; count of bases not matched to a gene: 3. Germline loops: CDR1 MNHEY, CDR2 SMNVEV (reference sequence). The CDR3 length is 15 residues. Cohort assignment relied on participant-reported clinical history. Under the authors' procedure: Amplification of reference gene primers provided the estimated nucleated cell counts. The protocol was immunoSEQ multiplex PCR, while the TCRdb copy is restricted to in-frame clones and leaves out a portion. D and trimming were read from the DNA, whereas the V and J calls and clone size are those reported in that table. The sample comprises about 210,000 clones, about 86% of which are singletons, and just under 9% rests with the top ten.

The sample was PBMCs or T cells enriched from blood (not recorded which). This clonotype was sampled from a woman in her forties or fifties with acute COVID-19. The genes are TRBV27 and TRBJ2-1; 12 bases align to TRBD2. CDR3 in DNA: TGTGCCAGCAGTTTATCCGGACTAGCGGGAATTGAGCAGTTCTTC. Translating gives CASSLSGLAGIEQFF.